This T cell receptor beta chain was recorded in a study of T-cell reconstitution after alpha-beta-depleted transplantation in children. Preparation of the TCRbeta library was carried out with unique molecular identifiers. TCRdb recomputed calls from the PCR reads with MiXCR, one row per CDR3 protein. The profile shows about 110,000 distinct CDR3 sequences, roughly 6.1% of them singletons. Germline CDR1 SEHNR, CDR2 FQNEAQ (reference sequence). Trimming pared 2 bases from V and 1 base from J, leaving 8 bases between. There are 14 residues in the CDR3. This clonotype is labeled as medium-sized. The sequencing used PBMCs, mostly from graft donor cells, collected 360 days after TCRalphabeta/CD19-depleted stem cell transplant. The rearrangement uses TRBV7-9 and TRBJ1-1; the D is unclear. The clonotype comes from a male patient under 10 years old who had a stem cell transplant for acute lymphoblastic leukemia, so the T cells may come from the graft donor. The CDR3 sequence is CASSLIGRNTEAFF. The CDR3 region has the DNA TGTGCCAGCAGCTTAATCGGCAGGAACACTGAAGCTTTCTTT. Using reference TRBV7-9 and TRBJ1-1 for the parts outside the CDR3, the full variable domain is DTGVSQNPRHKITKRGQNVTFRCDPISEHNRLYWYRQTLGQGPEFLTYFQNEAQLEKSRLLSDRFSAERPKGSFSTLEIQRTEQGDSAMYLCASSLIGRNTEAFFGQGTRLTVV.